This T cell receptor beta chain emerged from a study of blood T cell repertoires in COVID-19. The assay was immunoSEQ multiplex PCR, and TCRdb's table has in-frame clones only and misses some. Among more than 85,000 clones, about 84% were seen once, and the ten largest hold roughly 25%. This clone was detected only once. The CDR3 runs to 11 residues. Germline V gene lookup returns CDR1 SGDLS and CDR2 YYNGEE. V lost 4 bases, J lost 6 bases, and 7 bases lay in between. The specimen sequenced was peripheral blood. This chain connects TRBV9 to TRBJ1-2; D is unresolved. This clonotype was obtained from a man at least 80 years old with active or convalescent COVID-19. CDR3 coding DNA: TGTGCCAGCAGCTGGGGAGATGGCTACACCTTC. Protein: CASSWGDGYTF.